This entry lists 22 T cell receptor beta chains sequenced from one sample in a study of T cells in Graves' hyperthyroidism and ophthalmopathy. Regions amplified from RNA transcripts were the TCR beta CDR3 regions. HTBI primers were used for first-round RT-PCR of the TCR CDR3. TCRdb itself ran the multiplex PCR reads through MiXCR, one entry per CDR3 protein. The data show under 450,000 distinct CDR3 sequences, with 13% seen just once and around 20% held by the top ten. Sequencing was done on a sample of blood. All receptors come from a young man with Graves' hyperthyroidism that later progressed to Graves' ophthalmopathy.

The chain employs TRBV7-9 and TRBJ2-3, with 11 positions matching TRBD2. Germline CDR1 SEHNR, CDR2 FQNEAQ (reference sequence). V gave up 5 bases and J gave up 3 bases; unmatched junction bases: 10. This CDR3 has 17 residues. The CDR3 DNA reads TGTGCCAGCAGCCCGGCTAGCGGGAGGAGGAGGACAGATACGCAGTATTTT. Its translation: CASSPASGRRRTDTQYF.

The genes are TRBV20-1 and TRBJ2-5; D is ambiguous. The germline CDR1 and CDR2 sequences are DFQATT and SNEGSKA (reference sequence). V was pared by 2 bases and J by 1 base, with 14 bases between. CDR3 length: 15 amino acids. As DNA, the CDR3 is TGCAGTGCTAGAAGACGAGGACGGTTCCAAGAGACCCAGTACTTC. This sequence encodes CSARRRGRFQETQYF.

The table lists this clonotype with many counts. The genes are TRBV11-2 and TRBJ2-4, with D possibly TRBD2 on 6 matching bases. V lost 4 bases, J lost 1 base, and 8 bases lay in between. Germline lookup yields CDR1 SGHAT and CDR2 FQNNGV. The CDR3 covers 14 residues. CDR3 loop: CASSSGVAKNIQYF. In nucleotides, the CDR3 is TGTGCCAGCAGCTCGGGGGTCGCCAAAAACATTCAGTACTTC.

This clonotype was detected ten times or more. The chain is built from TRBV5-1 and TRBJ2-7, with 10 bases matching TRBD1. The CDR3 runs to 13 residues. Germline CDR1 and CDR2: SGHRS and YFSETQ. Trimming at V came to 4 bases and at J to 5 bases, leaving 3 bases not matched to a gene. The CDR3 loop is CASSRTGGNEQYF. As DNA, the CDR3 is TGCGCCAGCAGCAGGACAGGGGGTAACGAGCAGTACTTC.

CDR3 nucleotide sequence: TGTGCCAGTAGTTCGGGCCTACCCCCCTACGAGCAGTACTTC. It yields the protein CASSSGLPPYEQYF. The V call is TRBV19, the J call TRBJ2-7; D is ambiguous. V dropped 5 bases and J dropped 2 bases, with 13 bases sitting between them. The CDR3 sequence is 14 residues long. Germline loops: CDR1 LNHDA, CDR2 SQIVND (reference sequence).

At least ten counts were recorded for this clonotype. The chain carries TRBV12-3 or TRBV12-4 and TRBJ2-2, with D maybe TRBD2 (7 bases). The CDR3 has 17 residues. V lost 5 bases and J 0 bases, leaving 16 bases between the germline ends. The CDR3 is CASSPLGGASNTGELFF. The CDR3 DNA reads as TGTGCCAGCAGTCCCTTGGGGGGGGCCTCGAACACCGGGGAGCTGTTTTTT.

Regarding this clonotype: A much larger clone differs by one base, so this may be a read error. This chain uses TRBV2 with TRBJ2-5; TRBD2 might be the D (6 bases). The CDR3 loop spans 15 amino acids. Germline V gene sequence: CDR1 SNHLY, CDR2 FYNNEI. The CDR3 is CASNNRDSGQGTQYF. DNA for the CDR3: TGTGCCAGCAACAACCGGGACTCAGGACAAGGGACCCAGTACTTC. Full variable domain (outside the CDR3, taken from reference TRBV2 and TRBJ2-5): EPEVTQTPSHQVTQMGQEVILRCVPISNHLYFYWYRQILGQKVEFLVSFYNNEISEKSEIFDDQFSVERPDGSNFTLKIRSTKLEDSAMYFCASNNRDSGQGTQYFGPGTRLLVL.

The rearrangement joins TRBV9 to TRBJ1-1; no firm D call. With 3 bases removed from V and 0 bases from J, the gap between germline ends came to 6 bases. Per germline, CDR1 SGDLS and CDR2 YYNGEE. The CDR3 is 13 amino acids. This CDR3 reads CASSAKMNTEAFF. CDR3 coding DNA: TGTGCCAGCAGCGCAAAAATGAACACTGAAGCTTTCTTT.

J is TRBJ2-5 and V is TRBV20-1; TRBD1 matches at 8 bases. Germline lookup yields CDR1 DFQATT and CDR2 SNEGSKA (reference sequence). J was trimmed by 2 bases and V by 5 bases; bases with no gene match: 4. The CDR3 loop spans 13 amino acids. CDR3 sequence reads: CSAFRQGQETQYF. The CDR3 bases are TGCAGTGCTTTTAGACAGGGGCAAGAGACCCAGTACTTC.

This clonotype came up many times. This chain uses TRBV5-5 with TRBJ1-2, with D unresolved. V lost 0 bases, J lost 8 bases, and 14 bases lay in between. CDR3 length equals 14 residues. Germline V gives CDR1 SGHKS, CDR2 YYEKEE (reference sequence). CDR3 sequence (DNA): TGTGCCAGCAGCTTGGAGGCTCGGAAGGAGGGCTACACCTTC. Its protein product is CASSLEARKEGYTF. Filled out from reference TRBV5-5 and TRBJ1-2, the complete variable domain reads DAGVTQSPTHLIKTRGQQVTLRCSPISGHKSVSWYQQVLGQGPQFIFQYYEKEERGRGNFPDRFSARQFPNYSSELNVNALLLGDSALYLCASSLEARKEGYTFGSGTRLTVV.

This clonotype has at least ten counts. This chain links TRBV7-9 with TRBJ1-2; D is perhaps TRBD1 (5 bases). V lost 1 base and J lost 6, with 12 bases in between. The CDR3 is 14 amino acids. Germline V gene sequence: CDR1 SEHNR, CDR2 FQNEAQ (reference sequence). The DNA of the CDR3 is TGTGCCAGCAGCTTAGGCAGGGATGTTAATGGCTACACCTTC. The encoded protein is CASSLGRDVNGYTF.

This clonotype was observed a few times. V is TRBV20-1 and J is TRBJ2-1, with a weak D call TRBD1 (6 bases). This CDR3 has 14 amino acids. Looked up from germline, CDR1 is DFQATT and CDR2 is SNEGSKA (reference sequence). V dropped 1 base and J dropped 4 bases, with 11 bases sitting between them. Here the CDR3 DNA reads TGCAGTGCTAGAGCGACAGGACATTACAATGAGCAGTTCTTC. Amino acid sequence: CSARATGHYNEQFF.

The chain couples TRBV9 to TRBJ2-5, with 8 bases lining up with TRBD2. The CDR3 runs 14 residues. Unmatched junction bases numbered 3, after V lost 0 bases and J lost 5 bases. The V gene's germline CDR1 is SGDLS and CDR2 YYNGEE. The CDR3 loop is CASSVVASGETQYF. The CDR3 DNA reads as TGTGCCAGCAGCGTAGTGGCTAGCGGGGAGACCCAGTACTTC.

This clonotype was seen more than once but under ten times. The rearrangement joins TRBV10-3 to TRBJ1-2; D not certain. Trimming left V 3 bases short and J 8 bases short, with 10 bases between. Germline CDR1 reads ENHRY; CDR2 reads SYGVKD. The CDR3 is 12 amino acids. CDR3 loop: CAISDKLGGYTF. The CDR3 nucleotides are TGTGCCATCAGTGATAAATTGGGAGGCTACACCTTC.

As for this clonotype: A much larger clone lies one base from this, so it may be a read error. The rearrangement links TRBV7-9 to TRBJ2-1; D uncertain. The CDR3 runs 12 residues. The germline V gene encodes CDR1 SEHNR and CDR2 FQNEAQ (reference sequence). The CDR3 nucleotides read TGTGCCAGCAGCATAGCCTACAATGAGCAGTCCTTC. It specifies CASSIAYNEQSF.

The chain combines TRBV5-1 with TRBJ2-7, with 9 bases that match TRBD2. The V gene's germline CDR1 is SGHRS and CDR2 YFSETQ. This CDR3 is built from 16 residues. Germline trimming cut 1 base from V and 5 bases from J; bases unmatched to any gene: 10. In DNA, the CDR3 is TGCGCCAGCAGCTTGAGGCTAGCGGGAACCTTCCACGAGCAGTACTTC. It translates to CASSLRLAGTFHEQYF.

This clonotype was seen only a few times. The chain employs TRBV11-1 and TRBJ2-3; 7 bases are a match to TRBD2. This CDR3 has 14 residues. Germline lookup yields CDR1 SGHAT and CDR2 FQDESV (reference sequence). Losses at the gene ends were 1 base for V and 6 bases for J; bases not matched to a gene: 4. The CDR3 DNA follows: TGTGCCAGCAGCTTAGTTATTAGCGGGGATACGCAGTATTTT. Protein product: CASSLVISGDTQYF.

This chain connects TRBV9 to TRBJ1-2; D unresolved. The CDR3 is 16 amino acids. V gave up 2 bases and J gave up 3 bases, with 17 bases separating them. In germline, CDR1 is SGDLS, CDR2 YYNGEE. This chain's CDR3 is CASSVSFPNRDYGYTF. The CDR3 region has the DNA TGTGCCAGCAGCGTCTCCTTTCCAAATCGGGACTATGGCTACACCTTC.

This clonotype was seen a few times. This chain links TRBV20-1 with TRBJ2-7; no definite D call. This CDR3 region has 10 residues. Deletions cut 3 bases from V and 1 base from J, with 1 base between. Per the germline V gene, CDR1 is DFQATT and CDR2 is SNEGSKA (reference sequence). The CDR3 here is CSARSYEQYF. The CDR3 DNA sequence: TGCAGTGCTAGGTCCTACGAGCAGTACTTC.

This clonotype was detected many times. The rearrangement links TRBV28 to TRBJ2-7, with D unclear. Trimming took 4 bases from V and 0 from J, leaving 10 bases between them. Germline V gene lookup returns CDR1 MDHEN and CDR2 SYDVKM. This CDR3 has 14 amino acids. CDR3 sequence: CASSSIPSSYEQYF. Written as DNA, the CDR3 is TGTGCCAGCAGTTCGATTCCGAGCTCCTACGAGCAGTACTTC.

As regards this clonotype: A much larger clone differs by one base, so this may be a read error. The conserved final phenylalanine or tryptophan is absent from the CDR3, which likely points to a read error. This chain uses TRBV13 with TRBJ2-7, with TRBD1 matching 7 bases. CDR1 is PRHDT, CDR2 FYEKMQ, per germline (reference sequence). J gave up 0 bases and V 5 bases, and 10 bases lay outside the gene matches. The CDR3 totals 16 residues. For the CDR3, the DNA is TGTGCCAGCAGCAGCTACGACAGGGAGAGCTCCTACGAGCAGTACTGC. It is translated as CASSSYDRESSYEQYC.

This clonotype has ten or more counts. V is TRBV10-3 and J is TRBJ2-3; 11 positions match TRBD2. Germline assignment: CDR1 ENHRY and CDR2 SYGVKD. There are 17 residues in the CDR3. V was pared by 2 bases and J by 6 bases, with 10 bases of the junction left unmatched. This CDR3 reads CAISEERTSGYLDTQYF. As DNA, the CDR3 is TGTGCCATCAGTGAGGAACGGACTAGCGGGTACCTCGATACGCAGTATTTT.